The present T cell receptor (beta chain) was sequenced within a study of cytomegalovirus exposure and HLA in healthy donors. PCR was performed using 60 Vbeta and 13 Jbeta primers. The data were produced by immunoSEQ multiplex PCR, yet TCRdb's version contains in-frame clones alone and is incomplete. The table includes 150,000 or so clones, about 80% detected once. Germline CDR1 SGHRS, CDR2 YFSETQ. The CDR3 runs 14 residues. Trimming shortened V by 0 bases and J by 6 bases, and 13 bases separated the two germline ends. Sequenced: PBMCs. The V call is TRBV5-1, the J call TRBJ2-7; TRBD1 might be the D (6 bases). The sequence was collected from a man between 18 and 29 years old in good health and CMV-seropositive. The DNA of the CDR3 is TGCGCCAGCAGCTTGGGAGGGGGAATCGGCGAGCAGTACTTC. Amino acid sequence: CASSLGGGIGEQYF. Drawing the rest from reference TRBV5-1 and TRBJ2-7, the complete variable domain is KAGVTQTPRYLIKTRGQQVTLSCSPISGHRSVSWYQQTPGQGLQFLFEYFSETQRNKGNFPGRFSGRQFSNSRSEMNVSTLELGDSALYLCASSLGGGIGEQYFGPGTRLTVT.